The text below deals with one TCR beta chain. Its antigen remains unknown. The data belong to a study of glioma-infiltrating T cells after dendritic cell vaccination. Study-wide background: Monocyte-derived dendritic cells, cultured 6 to 7 days with IL-4 and GM-CSF, were pulsed with autologous tumor lysate. Dendritic cell vaccine was injected intradermally three times, biweekly.

Broader study findings: No direct clonality-survival link was found; a diverse polyclonal response may matter.

No glioblastoma patient carried an isocitrate dehydrogenase mutation. The table came from immunoSEQ multiplex PCR; TCRdb's copy has only in-frame clones and leaves some out. The sample includes tens of thousands of clones, about four fifths of them seen just once. V dropped 5 bases and J dropped 3 bases, with 10 bases sitting between them. CDR3 length: 14 residues. Germline V gene data show CDR1 as SGHTA and CDR2 as FQGNSA. This chain uses TRBV7-2 with TRBJ1-4; TRBD1 might be the D (5 bases). The starting material was blood, obtained before dendritic cell vaccination. The source is a human donor with glioblastoma. The CDR3 loop is CASSAGLANEKLFF. The CDR3 nucleotides read TGTGCCAGCAGCGCGGGGCTGGCTAATGAAAAACTGTTTTTT.